This TCR beta chain was sequenced during a study of blood T cells in healthy people across ages. V gave up 6 bases and J gave up 3 bases; unmatched junction bases: 7. CDR1 ENHRY and CDR2 SYGVKD come from the germline V gene. The CDR3 is 14 residues long. Together with a sample-barcoded 5' primer, a J-beta primer mix was included in a second PCR lasting about 7 to 12 cycles. One entry per CDR3 protein, called by TCRdb with MiXCR from the 5' RACE reads. The table shows around 580,000 distinct CDR3 sequences, with more than 45% occurring only once. Sample: blood. The sequence was obtained from a man older than 75 in good health. This chain uses TRBV10-3 with TRBJ2-7; 8 bases fit TRBD1. In nucleotides, the CDR3 is TGTGCCATCAGCGCAACCGGGACAGGCTACGAGCAGTACTTC. Amino acids: CAISATGTGYEQYF.